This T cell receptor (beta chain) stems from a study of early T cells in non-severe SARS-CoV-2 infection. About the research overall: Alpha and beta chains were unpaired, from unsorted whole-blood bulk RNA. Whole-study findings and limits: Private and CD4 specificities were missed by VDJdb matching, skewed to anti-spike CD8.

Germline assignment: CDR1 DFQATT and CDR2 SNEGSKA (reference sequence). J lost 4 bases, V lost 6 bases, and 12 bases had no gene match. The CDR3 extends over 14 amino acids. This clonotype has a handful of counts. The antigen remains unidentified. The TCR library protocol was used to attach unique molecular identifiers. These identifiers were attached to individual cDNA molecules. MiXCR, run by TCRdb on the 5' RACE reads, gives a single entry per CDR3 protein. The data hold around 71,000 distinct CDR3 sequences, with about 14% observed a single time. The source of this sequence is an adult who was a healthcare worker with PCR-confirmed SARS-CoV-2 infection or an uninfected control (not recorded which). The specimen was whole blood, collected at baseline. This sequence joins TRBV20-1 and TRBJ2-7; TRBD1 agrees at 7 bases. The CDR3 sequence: CSAERQGKGYEQYF. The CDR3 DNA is TGCAGTGCGGAGAGACAGGGTAAGGGTTACGAGCAGTACTTC.